This T cell receptor (beta chain) was profiled in a study of blood T cell repertoires in COVID-19. About the study: Nucleic acid was either cDNA or gDNA, and it came from T cells, B-cell-depleted T cells, or PBMCs.

This CDR3 is built from 13 residues. The V end lost 2 bases, the J end lost 5 bases, and 9 bases lay between the germline ends. Germline values: CDR1 SNHLY, CDR2 FYNNEI. The method was immunoSEQ multiplex PCR; TCRdb's version includes in-frame clones alone and lacks a portion of them. The data show over 120,000 clones, about 87% seen once. The chain employs TRBV2 and TRBJ1-2, with a tentative D call TRBD1 (5 bases). This clonotype was sampled from a man between 50 and 59 years old who had recovered from COVID-19. Sequencing was done on a sample of peripheral blood. The CDR3 loop reads CASSERTGYGYTF. DNA of the CDR3: TGTGCCAGCAGTGAACGTACAGGATATGGCTACACCTTC.